The T cell receptor beta chain under discussion was sequenced for a study of molecular identifiers for immune sequencing clone quantification. In TCRdb, the PCR reads were re-called with MiXCR into one record per CDR3 protein. The sample lists about 65,000 distinct CDR3 sequences, 15% to 20% occurring once. Study-wide findings and caveats: Sharing of a barcode by identical TCR molecules could cause highly expanded clone sizes to be underestimated.

On this clonotype itself: Its antigen is still unknown. A single base separates this from a much larger clone, so it may be a read error.

The source is a human donor in good health. Some libraries in this study had Jurkat cell RNA spiked in. The specimen was naive CD8+ T cells from blood, with Jurkat cell RNA spiked in. Subset defined: FACS-sorted CD8+CD4-CCR7+CD45RA+ naive T cells.

The CDR3 nucleotides read TGCAGCGTTGATGTTCAGACTAGCGGCAATGGGCAGTTCTTC. This translates into CSVDVQTSGNGQFF. The rearrangement uses TRBV29-1 and TRBJ2-1, with 9 bases fitting TRBD2. The CDR3 sequence is 14 residues long. CDR1 is SQVTM and CDR2 is ANQGSEA in the germline V gene.